These T cell receptor beta chains were read from a single sample in a study of cytomegalovirus exposure and HLA in healthy donors. TCRdb's table, derived via immunoSEQ multiplex PCR, lists solely in-frame clones and lacks some. This table has about 130,000 clones, more than 8% appearing once. The material sequenced was PBMCs. These receptors all stem from a man aged 50-59 years in good health and CMV-seronegative. CDR3s include the opening cysteine and the closing phenylalanine or tryptophan. A D gene is named only where the DNA matches it firmly. The size entry is marked missing in some rows and otherwise reads once, few, many or a size class.

clone_size | j_call | d_call | v_call | cdr3_aa | cdr3_nt
- | TRBJ2-7 | - | TRBV2 | CASSVQQVSYEQYF | TGTGCCAGCAGTGTTCAACAGGTGTCCTACGAGCAGTACTTC
few | TRBJ2-7 | TRBD2 | TRBV18 | CASSPGLAGNHYEQYF | TGTGCCAGCTCACCCGGACTAGCGGGGAACCACTACGAGCAGTACTTC
- | TRBJ1-3 | - | TRBV6-1 | CASSGSFGSPNYSGNTIYF | TGTGCCAGCAGTGGCAGTTTCGGCAGTCCAAACTACTCTGGAAACACCATATATTTT
- | TRBJ1-2 | - | TRBV30 | CAWSVGSRAYGYTF | TGTGCCTGGAGTGTCGGGTCGCGAGCATATGGCTACACCTTC
few | TRBJ2-7 | - | TRBV28 | CASSFRGAKSPSYEQYF | TGTGCCAGCAGTTTCAGGGGGGCTAAGTCCCCCTCCTACGAGCAGTACTTC
- | TRBJ1-2 | TRBD1 | TRBV25-1 | CASSDPGTGNYGYTF | TGTGCCAGCAGTGACCCTGGGACAGGGAACTATGGCTACACCTTC
few | TRBJ2-3 | - | TRBV5-1 | CASSLEQPSTDTQYF | TGCGCCAGCAGCTTGGAACAGCCTAGCACAGATACGCAGTATTTT
- | TRBJ1-4 | TRBD1 | TRBV28 | CASNEIGTDGRKLFF | TGTGCCAGCAACGAGATAGGGACAGACGGACGAAAACTGTTTTTT
- | TRBJ2-3 | TRBD2 | TRBV6-6 | CASSTGGGRTDTQYF | TGTGCCAGCAGCACGGGCGGGGGGCGCACAGATACGCAGTATTTT
- | TRBJ2-7 | TRBD1 | TRBV7-3 | CASSLGTGEDYEQYF | TGTGCCAGCAGCTTAGGGACAGGGGAGGACTACGAGCAGTACTTC
- | TRBJ1-6 | TRBD1 | TRBV25-1 | CASSARQGVHSPLHF | TGTGCCAGCAGTGCCAGACAGGGGGTGCATTCACCCCTCCACTTT
- | TRBJ1-6 | - | TRBV11-2 | CASSSPGRGASPLHF | TGTGCCAGCAGCTCGCCCGGTCGTGGGGCTTCACCCCTCCACTTT
- | TRBJ1-1 | TRBD1 | TRBV5-1 | CASSSTGGYSEAFF | TGCGCCAGCAGCTCCACAGGGGGCTATTCTGAAGCTTTCTTT
- | TRBJ2-2 | - | TRBV7-9 | CASRQGVYTGELFF | TGTGCCAGCAGACAGGGAGTTTATACCGGGGAGCTGTTTTTT
few | TRBJ2-6 | TRBD1 | TRBV5-6 | CASSARGRRANVLTF | TGTGCCAGCAGCGCCAGGGGGCGCAGGGCCAACGTCCTGACTTTC
few | TRBJ2-7 | TRBD1 | TRBV7-2 | CASSLWGQLYEQYF | TGTGCCAGCAGCTTATGGGGACAGCTCTACGAGCAGTACTTC
- | TRBJ1-5 | - | TRBV9 | CASSGQYSNQPQHF | TGTGCCAGCAGCGGACAGTATAGCAATCAGCCCCAGCATTTT